This is a list of T cell receptor beta chains from one sample in a study of T cell changes during pregnancy in multiple sclerosis. This table comes from immunoSEQ multiplex PCR, and its TCRdb copy is limited to in-frame clones, with some not included. The sample contains some 40,000 clones, roughly 90% of which appear only once. This specimen consisted of CD4+ T cells from peripheral blood mononuclear cells, obtained in the second trimester of pregnancy. These receptors all stem from a female donor with multiple sclerosis, enrolled in a pregnancy study. The CDR3 runs from the conserved cysteine through the conserved F or W. D genes are given only for firm matches. Some rows mark clone size as missing; the rest say once, few, many or name a class of expanded clone.

clone_size d_call j_call v_call cdr3_aa cdr3_nt
- - TRBJ2-7 TRBV7-9 CASSLGQYEDEQYF TGTGCCAGCAGCTTAGGACAGTATGAAGACGAGCAGTACTTC
- - TRBJ1-5 TRBV5-1 CASSLEGRPNQPQHF TGCGCCAGCAGCTTGGAGGGGCGGCCAAATCAGCCCCAGCATTTT
- - TRBJ1-5 TRBV19 CASSMGGAGYQPQHF TGTGCCAGTAGTATGGGAGGGGCTGGGTATCAGCCCCAGCATTTT
- TRBD2 TRBJ2-1 TRBV7-9 CASSLVAGGYNEQFF TGTGCCAGCAGCTTAGTGGCGGGGGGATACAATGAGCAGTTCTTC
- TRBD2 TRBJ2-3 TRBV6-1 CASSATSGPSTDTQYF TGTGCCAGCAGTGCGACTAGCGGGCCCAGCACAGATACGCAGTATTTT
- TRBD1 TRBJ2-7 TRBV27 CASSPRQGARYEQYF TGTGCCAGCAGTCCTAGACAGGGGGCGCGTTACGAGCAGTACTTC
- TRBD2 TRBJ2-2 TRBV28 CATDSSGRKTGELFF TGTGCCACCGACTCTAGCGGGAGGAAGACCGGGGAGCTGTTTTTT
- TRBD2 TRBJ2-1 TRBV19 CASSLTNLGAGGSYNEQFF TGTGCCAGTAGTTTAACGAATCTAGGAGCCGGGGGGTCCTACAATGAGCAGTTCTTC
- TRBD2 TRBJ2-1 TRBV19 CASSIPGLAYEQFF TGTGCCAGTAGTATCCCGGGACTAGCGTATGAGCAGTTCTTC
- TRBD1 TRBJ1-5 TRBV2 CASRRRGGQDSNQPQHF TGTGCCAGCAGACGAAGAGGGGGCCAGGATAGCAATCAGCCCCAGCATTTT
- TRBD2 TRBJ2-3 TRBV5-1 CASSTGTSGRPDTQYF TGCGCCAGCAGCACCGGGACTAGCGGGAGACCAGATACGCAGTATTTT
- TRBD2 TRBJ2-1 TRBV11-3 CASSLSPASGAGNEQFF TGTGCCAGCAGCTTAAGTCCCGCTAGCGGGGCTGGTAATGAGCAGTTCTTC
- TRBD1 TRBJ2-5 TRBV9 CASSQVGTGISETQYF TGTGCCAGCAGCCAAGTGGGGACAGGGATTTCCGAGACCCAGTACTTC
- - TRBJ2-5 TRBV27 CASSFDGQYQETQYF TGTGCCAGCAGTTTTGATGGGCAGTACCAAGAGACCCAGTACTTC
- TRBD1 TRBJ1-4 TRBV2 CASREGDRSNEKLFF TGTGCCAGCAGGGAGGGGGACAGATCTAATGAAAAACTGTTTTTT
- - TRBJ1-1 TRBV19 CASRDTANTEAFF TGTGCCAGTAGAGACACAGCGAACACTGAAGCTTTCTTT
- TRBD1 TRBJ1-2 TRBV19 CASSMGTDPYGYTF TGTGCCAGTAGTATGGGGACAGATCCCTATGGCTACACCTTC
once - TRBJ2-2 TRBV27 CASSGVAGSNTGELFF TGTGCCAGCAGTGGAGTGGCAGGGTCTAACACCGGGGAGCTGTTTTTT
- TRBD1 TRBJ2-4 TRBV28 CASSRQGTAKNIQYF TGTGCCAGCAGTCGACAGGGTACTGCCAAAAACATTCAGTACTTC
- TRBD1 TRBJ1-5 TRBV10-3 CATRGQGFNQPQHF TGTGCCACGCGGGGACAGGGATTCAATCAGCCCCAGCATTTT
- - TRBJ2-7 TRBV2 CASSGGVLSYEQYF TGTGCCAGCAGTGGGGGCGTACTCTCCTACGAGCAGTACTTC
- - TRBJ1-3 TRBV9 CASSVVQDPGNTIYF TGTGCCAGCAGCGTAGTCCAGGATCCTGGAAACACCATATATTTT
- - TRBJ1-4 TRBV4-2 CASSPGQTEKLFF TGTGCCAGCAGCCCCGGACAGACAGAAAAACTGTTTTTT
- - TRBJ1-2 TRBV6-1 CATTEIYGYTF TGTGCCACCACAGAAATCTATGGCTACACCTTC
- - TRBJ2-5 TRBV19 CASSFRLGSETQYF TGTGCCAGTAGTTTTCGCCTCGGTAGCGAGACCCAGTACTTC
- TRBD2 TRBJ2-2 TRBV4-1 CASSRGGAGGTGELFF TGCGCCAGCAGCCGCGGGGGCGCGGGGGGCACCGGGGAGCTGTTTTTT
once - TRBJ2-5 TRBV18 CASSPLRTGSLPPETQYF TGTGCCAGCTCACCACTCCGGACCGGGAGCCTACCCCCAGAGACCCAGTACTTC
- - TRBJ1-1 TRBV27 CASSLGGRTEAFF TGTGCCAGCAGTTTAGGGGGCCGCACTGAAGCTTTCTTT
once - TRBJ2-2 TRBV18 CASSPSSGLTNTGELFF TGTGCCAGCTCACCGAGTAGCGGACTGACGAACACCGGGGAGCTGTTTTTT